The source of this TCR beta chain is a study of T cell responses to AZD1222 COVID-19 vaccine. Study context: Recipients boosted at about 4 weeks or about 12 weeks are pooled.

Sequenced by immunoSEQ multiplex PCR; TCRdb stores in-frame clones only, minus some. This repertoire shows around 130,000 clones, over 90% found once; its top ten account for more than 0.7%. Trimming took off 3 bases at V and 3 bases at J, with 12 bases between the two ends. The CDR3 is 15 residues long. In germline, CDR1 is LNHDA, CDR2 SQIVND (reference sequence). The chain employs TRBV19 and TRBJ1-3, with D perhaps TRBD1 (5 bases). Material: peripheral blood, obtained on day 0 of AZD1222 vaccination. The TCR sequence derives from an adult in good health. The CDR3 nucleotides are TGTGCCAGTAGTATTCTAGGGGACGGTGGAAACACCATATATTTT. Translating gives CASSILGDGGNTIYF.